This paragraph covers one TCR beta chain sequence. No antigen is known for it. The junction shows a germline mismatch at one end, possibly a read error. Per germline, CDR1 SGHNT and CDR2 YENEEA. This CDR3 comprises 14 residues. This record belongs to a study of lymphopenia after photon versus proton radiotherapy. Broader study findings: A bigger post-nadir fall in TCR diversity correlated inversely with survival time in deceased patients.

Profiled with immunoSEQ multiplex PCR; TCRdb holds only in-frame clones, not every one. This sample has approximately 66,000 clones; approximately 86% occur once, and the top ten carry roughly 2.3%. The chain uses TRBV11-3 and TRBJ2-1; D is possibly TRBD2 (5 bases). Sample: peripheral blood, taken from a patient treated with photon-based radiotherapy. The sequence came from a man aged 35-49 years with gastric cancer. The CDR3 here is CASSLSGEYSEQFF. In nucleotides, the CDR3 is TGTGCCAGCAGCTTATCCGGGGAGTACAGTGAGCAGTTCTTC.